This T cell receptor (beta chain) was found in a study of blood T cell repertoires in COVID-19. Assignment of participants to cohorts was predicated upon participant-reported clinical history. Each recovered donor of Cohort 3 presented with two negative PCRs, clearance, or symptom resolution. Per the germline V gene, CDR1 is SGHDT and CDR2 is YYEEEE. V shed 3 bases, J shed 4 bases, and the junction held 12 bases outside the gene matches. The CDR3 totals 17 residues. Here immunoSEQ multiplex PCR was the method, and the copy in TCRdb shows in-frame clones only, minus some. The data show over 200,000 clones, with 80% to 90% seen just once and 7.5% to 10% held by the top ten.

This TCR was recovered from a man in his forties who had recovered from COVID-19. Sequences were obtained from PBMCs or T cells enriched from blood (not recorded which). This chain links TRBV5-6 with TRBJ1-3, with TRBD1 matching over 8 bases. The DNA of the CDR3 is TGTGCCAGCAGCTCCAGAACCCAGGGGGCGCGGGGAAACACCATATATTTT. Translated: CASSSRTQGARGNTIYF.